This TCR beta chain was identified in a study of blood T cells in healthy people across ages (dated by TCRdb to between 2015 and 2017). At the level of the whole study: In model experiments, roughly one uniquely barcoded TCR beta cDNA molecule per two T cells was captured by template switching. The study analyzed two additional independent replicas of 1 million unique cDNA reads from the same blood draw for two donors, one aged 18 to 29 and one aged 80 or older. To avoid experimental bias, donors of different ages were spread randomly across the sequencing lanes. The donors were divided into four age groups: young (average approximately 17 years), middle-aged (approximately 41), aged (approximately 62) and long-lived (roughly 86). Age-related changes in TCR beta repertoire diversity were measured in the study by deep sequencing normalized with unique cDNA molecular identifiers. What the work shows at the level of the full study, not this receptor alone: Since profiling was done on bulk unsorted PBMCs, naive and antigen-experienced compartments could not be conclusively compared. Estimates of total diversity based on one million sequenced T cells were considered lower bounds and underestimates. Observed TCR beta diversity per million T cells fell roughly linearly with age, and a significant reduction was already apparent by age roughly 40. The long-lived group showed more naive CD4+ T cells, fewer expanded clones and increased TCR diversity than the aged group, suggesting age selection. Because donor CMV infection status was unknown, age-related changes in expanded clonotypes were potentially confounded. The percentage of naive T cells measured by flow cytometry correlated strongly with observed TCR beta diversity.

Libraries were built with 5' RACE. The instrument was an Illumina HiSeq 2500. A second roughly 6 to 12 cycle PCR used a sample-barcoded 5' primer and a J-beta primer mix. A template-switch 5' adaptor carrying 12 random nucleotides introduced a unique molecular identifier onto each TCR beta cDNA molecule. At least 3 million CDR3-containing paired-end reads were obtained from each sample. First-strand cDNA was synthesized from all RNA with the Mint cDNA synthesis kit, primed by a TRBC-specific oligonucleotide. All cDNA was treated with uracil-DNA glycosylase and then went through a first 18-cycle PCR with the universal primers M1SS and BC2_uni_R. On the authors' methods: For normalization, 1 million high-quality reads, each with a distinct molecular identifier, were randomly selected from each sample. Reads with shared molecular identifiers were discarded instead of being binned into consensus sequences. CDR3 identification, clonotype clustering and error correction used MiTCR with a Q25 quality threshold and the strictest error-elimination algorithm. Lower-bound total TCR beta diversity was estimated with a nonparametric unseen species model using Euler transformation. In-frame beta chains were kept once TCRdb had trimmed the public reads at Q25 with fastp and called clones with MiXCR. Rows with one shared CDR3 protein collapse into an entry with the most common genes and DNA. The authors' filters were not applied to this entry. The sample table contains 1.5 million or so distinct CDR3 sequences; only one count was recorded for less than 45% of them. The leading ten clones occupy around 4% of the sample.

Systemically healthy Caucasian individuals from Russia, over 30 in total and aged roughly 6 to 90 years, were included as donors. About 9.8 milliliters of peripheral blood were drawn from each donor into EDTA-treated Vacutainer tubes. Ficoll-Paque density-gradient centrifugation was used to isolate PBMCs, with at least 6.5 million per sample. Total RNA was extracted from PBMCs with Trizol reagent, with at least 5.5 micrograms obtained per sample. Naive CD45RAhigh/CD27high T cell percentages were measured by flow cytometry on a PBMC aliquot from every donor. For CDR1 and CDR2, the germline V gene lists SGHTA and FQGNSA. Germline trimming: 5 bases from V, 7 bases from J; junction bases outside gene matches: 14. The CDR3 spans 16 residues, from the cysteine through the phenylalanine. The DNA shown is the 48-base CDR3, in frame from base 1. This clonotype was seen a handful of times. The target of this receptor is not known. Base qualities are not recorded, but no much larger clone differs from it by a single base.

The sequence is built from TRBV7-2 and TRBJ1-2; the junction holds 9 bases that match TRBD1. The sample comprised blood. This TCR derives from a woman aged 18-29 years in good health. The nucleotides read TGTGCCAGCAGCCCATCGCTGGGACAGGGTTCCTCTGGCTACACCTTC. Translated, it gives CASSPSLGQGSSGYTF.